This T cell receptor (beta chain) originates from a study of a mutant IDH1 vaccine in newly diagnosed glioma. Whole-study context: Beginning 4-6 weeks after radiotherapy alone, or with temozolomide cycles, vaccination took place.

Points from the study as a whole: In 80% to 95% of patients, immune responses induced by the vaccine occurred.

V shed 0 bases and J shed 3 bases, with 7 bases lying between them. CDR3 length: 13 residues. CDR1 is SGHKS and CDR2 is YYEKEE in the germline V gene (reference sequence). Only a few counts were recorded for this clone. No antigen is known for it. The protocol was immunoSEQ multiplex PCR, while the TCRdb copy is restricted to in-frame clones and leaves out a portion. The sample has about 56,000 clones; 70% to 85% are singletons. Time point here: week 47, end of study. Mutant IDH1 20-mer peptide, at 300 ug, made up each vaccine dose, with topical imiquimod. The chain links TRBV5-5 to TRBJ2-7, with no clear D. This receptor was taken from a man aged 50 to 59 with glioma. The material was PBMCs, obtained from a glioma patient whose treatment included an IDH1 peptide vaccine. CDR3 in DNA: TGTGCCAGCAGCTTGGACGGATACTACGAGCAGTACTTC. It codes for CASSLDGYYEQYF.